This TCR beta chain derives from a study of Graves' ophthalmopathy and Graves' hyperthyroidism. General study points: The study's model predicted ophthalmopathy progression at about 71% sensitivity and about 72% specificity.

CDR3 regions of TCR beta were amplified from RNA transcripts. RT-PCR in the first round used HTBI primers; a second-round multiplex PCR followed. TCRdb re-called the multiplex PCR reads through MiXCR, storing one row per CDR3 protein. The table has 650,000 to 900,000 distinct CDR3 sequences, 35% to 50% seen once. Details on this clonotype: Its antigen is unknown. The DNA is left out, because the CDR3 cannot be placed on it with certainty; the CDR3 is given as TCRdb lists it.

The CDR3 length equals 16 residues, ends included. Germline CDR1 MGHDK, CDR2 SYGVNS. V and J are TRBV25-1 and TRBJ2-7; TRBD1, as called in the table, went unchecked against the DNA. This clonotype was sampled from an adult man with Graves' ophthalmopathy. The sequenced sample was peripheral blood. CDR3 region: CACSVEAGQGIYEQYF.